This is a list of T cell receptor beta chains from one sample in a study of cytomegalovirus exposure and HLA in healthy donors. Here immunoSEQ multiplex PCR was the method, and the copy in TCRdb shows in-frame clones only, minus some. Of under 130,000 clones in the sample, approximately 72% were seen once. The sample comprised PBMCs. The source is a young man in good health and CMV-seronegative. Both conserved end residues are part of each CDR3. Fields, in order: V gene, J gene, CDR3 length, CDR3 protein.

V: TRBV11-2
J: TRBJ2-2
length: 14
CDR3: CASSLTGGTGELFF

V: TRBV9
J: TRBJ2-1
length: 15
CDR3: CASSVEDFGGDEQFF

V: TRBV7-9
J: TRBJ2-7
length: 12
CDR3: CASSPPAGEQYF

V: TRBV6-6
J: TRBJ1-6
length: 14
CDR3: CAAIERGGRSPLHF

V: TRBV27
J: TRBJ2-1
length: 12
CDR3: CASSLGPNEQFF

V: TRBV2
J: TRBJ2-5
length: 13
CDR3: CASLRGRSETQYF

V: TRBV5-1
J: TRBJ2-1
length: 16
CDR3: CASSFGGGSSYNEQFF

V: TRBV6-1
J: TRBJ1-1
length: 15
CDR3: CASSGPRIRNTEAFF

V: TRBV19
J: TRBJ1-5
length: 14
CDR3: CASRGTGALKAQHF

V: TRBV10-2
J: TRBJ1-2
length: 12
CDR3: CASSQRTGADTF

V: TRBV11-2
J: TRBJ2-7
length: 14
CDR3: CASTPTEATREQYF

V: TRBV7-2
J: TRBJ2-6
length: 19
CDR3: CASSRVGGPPRSGANVLTF

V: TRBV4-1
J: TRBJ1-5
length: 16
CDR3: CASSPRGPLSNQPQHF

V: TRBV6-5
J: TRBJ2-7
length: 13
CDR3: CASSYGQPFEQYF

V: TRBV19
J: TRBJ1-1
length: 16
CDR3: CASIPYVGQGNTEAFF

V: TRBV7-6
J: TRBJ2-1
length: 12
CDR3: CAIGSGGNEQFF

V: TRBV29-1
J: TRBJ1-1
length: 12
CDR3: CSVEAGGTEAFF

V: TRBV4-1
J: TRBJ2-7
length: 15
CDR3: CASSQATSGPYEQYF

V: TRBV19
J: TRBJ2-7
length: 14
CDR3: CASSGQMSSYEQYF

V: TRBV7-6
J: TRBJ2-1
length: 14
CDR3: CASSRWLARDEQFF

V: TRBV6-1
J: TRBJ2-7
length: 14
CDR3: CASRDRDRAYEQYF

V: TRBV9
J: TRBJ2-1
length: 15
CDR3: CASNPLAGVANEQFF

V: TRBV5-1
J: TRBJ1-2
length: 13
CDR3: CASSSGQRYGYTF

V: TRBV25-1
J: TRBJ2-2
length: 15
CDR3: CASTRDRGYTGELFF